This T cell receptor (beta chain) was observed in a study of metastatic and nonmetastatic thyroid tumors. In its sample, this clone was seen a few times. The antigen is unknown. In the original processing: To classify distant metastasis in papillary thyroid cancer, a model was built from CDR3 differences across clinicopathological groups. With MiXCR, TCRdb reprocessed the PCR reads. The V and J calls follow TCRdb's processing rather than the paper's. The table includes approximately 15,000 clones, 24% detected once. Every patient was untreated before thyroid surgery. Whole-study findings and limits: TCR beta diversity was reportedly significantly higher in malignant thyroid tumors than benign nodules, in blood and tumor.

The CDR3 sequence is 13 residues long. The ends were cut back, 8 bases at V and 0 bases at J, with 7 bases in the middle. The receptor's source is a female donor with papillary thyroid cancer or a benign thyroid nodule (not recorded which). Some clones in this sample may be carry-over from other donors' samples. Sequencing input: tumor tissue. The chain is built from TRBV12-3 or TRBV12-4 and TRBJ1-4; no clear D. The CDR3 spells CASGGTTNEKLFF. CDR3 bases: TGTGCCAGCGGAGGCACAACTAATGAAAAACTGTTTTTT.